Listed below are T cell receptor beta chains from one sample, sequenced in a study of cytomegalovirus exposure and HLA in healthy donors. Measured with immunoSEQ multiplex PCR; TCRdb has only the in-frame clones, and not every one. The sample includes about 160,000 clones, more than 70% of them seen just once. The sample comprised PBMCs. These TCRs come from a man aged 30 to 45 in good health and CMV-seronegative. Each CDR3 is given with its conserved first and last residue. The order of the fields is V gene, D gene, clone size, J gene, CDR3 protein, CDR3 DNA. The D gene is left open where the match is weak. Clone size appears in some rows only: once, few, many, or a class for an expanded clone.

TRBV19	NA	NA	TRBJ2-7	CASSPGTYEQYF	TGTGCCAGTAGTCCCGGGACCTACGAGCAGTACTTC
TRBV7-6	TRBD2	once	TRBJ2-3	CASSKAGGYTDTQYF	TGTGCCAGCAGCAAGGCGGGGGGGTACACAGATACGCAGTATTTT
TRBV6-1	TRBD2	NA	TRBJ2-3	CASSEFVEREHSDTQYF	TGTGCCAGCAGTGAATTTGTTGAGCGGGAGCATTCAGATACGCAGTATTTT
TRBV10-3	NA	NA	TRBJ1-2	CAISERPAGKDGYTF	TGTGCCATCAGTGAACGGCCTGCGGGGAAAGATGGCTACACCTTC
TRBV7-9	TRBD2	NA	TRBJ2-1	CASTTLLAGGYNEQFF	TGTGCCAGCACCACCTTACTAGCGGGAGGGTACAATGAGCAGTTCTTC
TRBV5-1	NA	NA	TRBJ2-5	CASSPYIGVETQYF	TGCGCCAGCAGCCCATACATCGGGGTAGAGACCCAGTACTTC
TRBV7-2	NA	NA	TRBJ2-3	CASSLAGGRTDTQYF	TGTGCCAGCAGCTTAGCGGGAGGTCGTACAGATACGCAGTATTTT
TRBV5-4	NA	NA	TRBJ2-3	CASSLWWGGTDTQYF	TGTGCCAGCAGCTTATGGTGGGGGGGCACAGATACGCAGTATTTT
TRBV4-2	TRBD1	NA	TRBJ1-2	CASSQGQGGYGYTF	TGTGCCAGCAGCCAGGGACAGGGGGGCTATGGCTACACCTTC
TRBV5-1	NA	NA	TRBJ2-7	CASSSTGTASYEQYF	TGCGCCAGCAGCTCCACCGGGACTGCATCCTACGAGCAGTACTTC
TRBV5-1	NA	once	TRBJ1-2	CASSLEQNYGYTF	TGCGCCAGCAGCTTGGAACAGAACTATGGCTACACCTTC
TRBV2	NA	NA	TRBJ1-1	CASSERFGGTEAFF	TGTGCCAGCAGCGAGAGGTTCGGTGGCACTGAAGCTTTCTTT
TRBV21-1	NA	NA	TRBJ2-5	CASRGVCRETQYF	TGTGCCTCACGGGGGGTTTGTCGAGAGACCCAGTACTTC
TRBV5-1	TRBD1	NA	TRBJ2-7	CASSWGQGGEQYF	TGCGCCAGCAGCTGGGGACAGGGTGGAGAGCAGTACTTC
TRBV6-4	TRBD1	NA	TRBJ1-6	CASSSGTGGNSPLHF	TGTGCCAGCAGTTCCGGGACAGGGGGTAATTCACCCCTCCACTTT
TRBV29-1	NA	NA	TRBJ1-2	CSVEESGNYGYTF	TGCAGCGTTGAAGAATCAGGAAACTATGGCTACACCTTC
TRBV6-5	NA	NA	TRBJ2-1	CASSYGSYQFF	TGTGCCAGCAGTTACGGGAGCTACCAGTTCTTC
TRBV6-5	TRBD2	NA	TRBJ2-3	CASSYSGGLATDTQYF	TGTGCCAGCAGTTACTCGGGAGGGCTAGCAACAGATACGCAGTATTTT
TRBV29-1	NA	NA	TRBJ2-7	CSVVPGNYEQYF	TGCAGCGTTGTCCCAGGGAACTACGAGCAGTACTTC
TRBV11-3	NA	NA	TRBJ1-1	CASSSGHTNTEAFF	TGTGCCAGCAGCTCCGGACATACGAACACTGAAGCTTTCTTT
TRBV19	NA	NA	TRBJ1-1	CASRREGGTEAFF	TGTGCCAGTCGACGTGAGGGAGGCACTGAAGCTTTCTTT
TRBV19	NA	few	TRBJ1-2	CASSTPQISNYGYTF	TGTGCCAGTAGTACGCCCCAGATCTCTAACTATGGCTACACCTTC
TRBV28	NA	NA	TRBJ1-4	CASSLFGQTNEKLFF	TGTGCCAGCAGTTTATTTGGACAGACTAATGAAAAACTGTTTTTT
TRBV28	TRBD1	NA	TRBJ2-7	CASLKGGDRASYEQYF	TGTGCCAGCCTAAAGGGGGGGGACAGGGCCTCCTACGAGCAGTACTTC
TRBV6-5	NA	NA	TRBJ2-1	CASSSFGGVSHNEQFF	TGTGCCAGCAGTTCCTTCGGGGGAGTATCCCACAATGAGCAGTTCTTC
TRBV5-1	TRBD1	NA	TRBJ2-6	CASSRQGTSTGANVLTF	TGCGCCAGCAGTCGACAGGGCACGAGTACCGGGGCCAACGTCCTGACTTTC
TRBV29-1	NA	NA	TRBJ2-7	CSTDHLVREQYF	TGCAGCACCGACCACCTGGTGAGGGAGCAGTACTTC
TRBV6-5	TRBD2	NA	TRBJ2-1	CASSYAGLAGFNEQFF	TGTGCCAGCAGTTACGCGGGACTAGCGGGTTTCAATGAGCAGTTCTTC
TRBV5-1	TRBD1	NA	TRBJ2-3	CASSPEGQGGTDTQYF	TGCGCCAGCAGCCCGGAGGGACAGGGGGGGACAGATACGCAGTATTTT
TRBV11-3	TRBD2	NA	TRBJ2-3	CASSFSGSTDTQYF	TGTGCCAGCAGCTTTAGCGGGAGCACAGATACGCAGTATTTT